This T cell receptor beta chain emerged from a study of blood T cell repertoires in COVID-19 (dated by TCRdb to the early 2020s). With respect to the entire study: The collaborator samples originated in the United States, Italy and Spain and spanned the acute and convalescent phases of COVID-19. The sample metadata nearly always contained a de-identified subject ID, COVID-19 status, age in years and sex. The prospective study material was composed of cDNA or gDNA derived from T cells, B-cell-depleted T cells, or PBMCs. Where available, HLA class I and class II types were obtained from metadata supplied by the sample provider rather than from assay-based typing. Deeply sampled blood TCRbeta repertoires from subjects exposed to, actively infected with, or recovered from COVID-19 were included in the dataset. The repertoires were released in a freely available public database meant as a resource for research on the immune response to SARS-CoV-2. Samples came from the ongoing ImmuneRACE study (first 160 participants) plus 1,254 subjects from 6 global collaborators. Summary of the overall study and its limitations: The amount of clinical and demographic metadata varied by source and participant and was provided uncurated.

From the cysteine through the phenylalanine, the CDR3 covers 14 amino acids. Only CDR3 DNA remains: 42 bases, in frame from the first base. CDR1 and CDR2 were assigned from the germline V gene as SGHDT and YYEEEE. Unmatched junction bases come to 7, with V trimmed by 4 bases and J by 10 bases. Enrolling through a virtual design, the prospective study's participants ranged in age from roughly 18 to 95 years and lived across 24 United States geographic areas. To assign participants to cohorts, the prospective study relied on clinical history that participants themselves reported in a screening survey and a study questionnaire. Recovered participants in ImmuneRACE Cohort 3 were defined by two consecutive negative NP/OP PCR tests, clearance by a healthcare professional, or resolution of symptoms. In the prospective study, mobile phlebotomists collected whole blood, serum and a nasopharyngeal or oropharyngeal swab from each participant. Over an approximately 2-month period, participants in the prospective study had the option of providing additional blood draws and questionnaires. Before DNA extraction, blood samples from the prospective study were shipped at room temperature or frozen.

Points on this clone: Its antigen target is currently unknown. No qualities accompany the bases; no much larger clone lies one base away.

TCRbeta CDR3 regions were amplified from genomic DNA using the immunoSEQ Assay, a bias-controlled multiplex PCR. Per the source publication's procedure: Within the assay, amplification of reference gene primers was used to estimate how many nucleated cells each sample contained. Sequence reads were collapsed and filtered to measure the absolute abundance of every unique TCRbeta CDR3 rearrangement. For each sample, productive Simpson clonality was calculated as the square root of Simpson's diversity index over productive rearrangements. TCRdb mirrors the immuneACCESS table, restricted to in-frame sequences. Some clones are absent from its copies; in checked studies, under half trace to an unresolved V gene, and the reason for the others is unknown. V, J and clone size were drawn from that table, and D and trimming were deduced from the DNA. In all, the sample holds approximately 200,000 clones, and 80% to 90% of those were seen once. The ten largest clones capture around 8.8% of the sample.

Source material: PBMCs or T cells enriched from blood (not recorded which). The chain is encoded by TRBV5-6 joined to TRBJ1-5; 11 nucleotides in the junction match TRBD1. This TCR was recovered from a middle-aged man who had recovered from COVID-19. The nucleotides read TGTGCCAGCAGCAGAGGACAGGGGGCTCATCCCCAGCATTTT. This gives the protein CASSRGQGAHPQHF.